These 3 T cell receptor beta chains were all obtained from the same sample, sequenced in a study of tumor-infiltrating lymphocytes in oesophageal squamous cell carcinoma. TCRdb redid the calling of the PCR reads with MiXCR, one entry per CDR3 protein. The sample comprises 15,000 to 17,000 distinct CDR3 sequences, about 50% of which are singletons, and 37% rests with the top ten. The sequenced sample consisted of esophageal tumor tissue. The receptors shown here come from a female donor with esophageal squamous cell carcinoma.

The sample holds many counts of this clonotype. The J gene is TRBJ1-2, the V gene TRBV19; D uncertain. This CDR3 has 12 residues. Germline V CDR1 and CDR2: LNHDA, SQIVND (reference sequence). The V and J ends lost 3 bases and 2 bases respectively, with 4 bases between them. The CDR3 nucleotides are TGTGCCAGTAGTATGGCAAACTATGGCTACACCTTC. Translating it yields CASSMANYGYTF. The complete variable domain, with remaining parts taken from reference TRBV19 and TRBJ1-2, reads DGGITQSPKYLFRKEGQNVTLSCEQNLNHDAMYWYRQDPGQGLRLIYYSQIVNDFQKGDIAEGYSVSREKKESFPLTVTSAQKNPTAFYLCASSMANYGYTFGSGTRLTVV.

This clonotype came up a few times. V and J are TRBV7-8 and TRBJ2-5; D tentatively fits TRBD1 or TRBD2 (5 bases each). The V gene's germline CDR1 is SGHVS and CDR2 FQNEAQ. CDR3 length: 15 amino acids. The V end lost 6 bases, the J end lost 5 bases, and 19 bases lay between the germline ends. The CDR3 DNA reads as TGTGCCAGCAGACCACGGCGAGGGGCGAAGGAGACCCAGTACTTC. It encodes CASRPRRGAKETQYF.

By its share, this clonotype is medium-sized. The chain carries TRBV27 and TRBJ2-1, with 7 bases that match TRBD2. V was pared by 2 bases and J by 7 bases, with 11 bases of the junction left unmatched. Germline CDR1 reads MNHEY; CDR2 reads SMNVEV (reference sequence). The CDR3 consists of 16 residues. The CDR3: CASSLKGTNHRNEQFF. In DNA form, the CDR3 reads TGTGCCAGCAGTTTAAAGGGGACTAATCACCGGAATGAGCAGTTCTTC.